This TCR beta chain is from a study of T-cell memory formation after mild COVID-19. As for the study in general: Most TCR clusters belonged to a single donor.

As concerns this clonotype: What it recognizes is unknown.

Findings and limits, study-wide: Contracting CD4+ clones lay largely in CM and EM, with CD8+ ones residing in EMRA. The second-wave clones peaking on day 37 were not confirmed as SARS-CoV-2-specific. That cross-reactive memory joined was suggested by some responding clones appearing in pre-infection memory.

TCRdb redid the calling of the 5' RACE reads with MiXCR, one entry per CDR3 protein. Altogether around 200,000 distinct CDR3 sequences are present, about a fifth being singletons, with the ten largest covering 3% to 4.5%. The CDR3 is made up of 13 amino acids. V was pared by 0 bases and J by 6 bases, with 6 bases between. Germline-derived CDR1 and CDR2 are LGHNA and YSLEER. This clonotype was obtained from a man younger than 35 who had mild COVID-19 (a few samples of this study predate the infection). Cell type and time point are not known. J is TRBJ1-5 and V is TRBV4-3; D ambiguous. Sequenced material: PBMCs or a T cell subset sorted from them (not recorded which). CDR3 sequence: CASSQDQGQPQHF. The CDR3 DNA reads TGCGCCAGCAGCCAAGATCAAGGTCAGCCCCAGCATTTT.